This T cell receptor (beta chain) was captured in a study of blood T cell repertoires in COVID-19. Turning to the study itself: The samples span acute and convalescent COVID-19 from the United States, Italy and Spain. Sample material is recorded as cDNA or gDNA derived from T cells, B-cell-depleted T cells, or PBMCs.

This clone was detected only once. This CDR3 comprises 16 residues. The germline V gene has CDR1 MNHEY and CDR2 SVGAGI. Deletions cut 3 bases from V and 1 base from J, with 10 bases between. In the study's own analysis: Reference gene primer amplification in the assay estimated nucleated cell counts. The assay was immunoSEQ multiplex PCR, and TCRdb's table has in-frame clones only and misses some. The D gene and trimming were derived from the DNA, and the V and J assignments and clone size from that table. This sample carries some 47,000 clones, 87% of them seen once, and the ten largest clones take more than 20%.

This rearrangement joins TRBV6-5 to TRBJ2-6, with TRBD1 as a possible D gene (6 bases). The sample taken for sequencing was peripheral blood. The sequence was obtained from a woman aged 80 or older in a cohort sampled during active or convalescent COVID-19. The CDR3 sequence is CASSYTTGSGANVLTF. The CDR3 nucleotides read TGTGCCAGCAGTTATACAACAGGGTCTGGGGCCAACGTCCTGACTTTC.